A selection of T cell receptor beta chains follows, all from one sample in a study of shared clonotypes between healthy human individuals. Clones were sequenced by immunoSEQ multiplex PCR, and TCRdb holds only the in-frame ones, with some missing. The top ten clones hold around 0.25% of a sample with about 800,000 clones, about 96% of them seen once. Sequencing was performed on naive CD8+ T cells sorted from blood. The source of these receptors is a man under 40 in good health. Each CDR3 is given with its conserved first and last residue. A D gene is named only where the DNA matches it firmly. Some rows mark clone size as missing; the rest say once, few, many or name a class of expanded clone.

size	V	J	D	CDR3	DNA
.	TRBV4-1	TRBJ1-4	TRBD1	CASSQATGWHEKLFF	TGCGCCAGCAGTCAGGCGACAGGGTGGCATGAAAAACTGTTTTTT
.	TRBV6-1	TRBJ2-7	.	CASSEGVGGLPYEQYF	TGTGCCAGCAGTGAAGGCGTAGGGGGGCTGCCCTACGAGCAGTACTTC
.	TRBV7-3	TRBJ2-5	TRBD2	CASSLRGEGETQYF	TGTGCCAGCAGCTTGAGAGGGGAGGGGGAGACCCAGTACTTC
.	TRBV6-1	TRBJ1-4	TRBD1	CASPGQGAANEKLFF	TGTGCCAGCCCCGGACAGGGCGCGGCTAATGAAAAACTGTTTTTT
.	TRBV28	TRBJ2-1	TRBD1	CASSPGQGAAGNEQFF	TGTGCCAGCAGTCCAGGACAGGGGGCAGCTGGAAATGAGCAGTTCTTC
.	TRBV27	TRBJ2-5	.	CASTWGETQYF	TGTGCCAGCACCTGGGGAGAGACCCAGTACTTC
.	TRBV11-3	TRBJ2-7	TRBD1	CASSARDSSYEQYF	TGTGCCAGCAGCGCCCGGGACAGCTCCTACGAGCAGTACTTC
.	TRBV9	TRBJ2-1	.	CASSVEGLGHRNEQFF	TGTGCCAGCAGCGTAGAAGGGCTAGGCCATCGGAATGAGCAGTTCTTC
.	TRBV11-2	TRBJ2-7	.	CASSLSRFAGSYEQYF	TGTGCCAGCAGCTTAAGTAGGTTTGCAGGCTCCTACGAGCAGTACTTC
.	TRBV11-1	TRBJ2-1	.	CASSGHLDEQFF	TGTGCCAGCAGTGGGCATCTCGATGAGCAGTTCTTC
.	TRBV4-3	TRBJ2-1	TRBD1	CASSQTGQGAYYNEQFF	TGCGCCAGCAGCCAAACGGGACAGGGGGCTTACTACAATGAGCAGTTCTTC
.	TRBV6-5	TRBJ1-2	.	CASSQTGPFYGYTF	TGTGCCAGCAGTCAGACAGGTCCGTTCTATGGCTACACCTTC
.	TRBV10-3	TRBJ2-7	.	CAISVRGVGAYEQYF	TGTGCCATCAGTGTGCGGGGTGTGGGAGCCTACGAGCAGTACTTC
.	TRBV14	TRBJ2-1	TRBD1	CASSPYTGGGESYNEQFF	TGTGCCAGCAGCCCGTACACAGGGGGCGGAGAATCCTACAATGAGCAGTTCTTC
.	TRBV28	TRBJ2-7	.	CASRLTGSSYEQYF	TGTGCCAGCAGACTGACTGGGAGCTCCTACGAGCAGTACTTC
.	TRBV27	TRBJ2-2	.	CASSPDPQVTTGELFF	TGTGCCAGCAGCCCCGACCCCCAGGTAACCACCGGGGAGCTGTTTTTT
.	TRBV6-5	TRBJ2-1	.	CASRANSVYNEQFF	TGTGCCAGCAGGGCAAATAGCGTATACAATGAGCAGTTCTTC
few	TRBV30	TRBJ2-7	TRBD1	CAWAGTDHYEQYF	TGTGCCTGGGCCGGGACAGATCACTACGAGCAGTACTTC
once	TRBV27	TRBJ1-2	.	CASRTKRDAVWGYTF	TGTGCCAGCAGAACAAAACGGGACGCCGTCTGGGGCTACACCTTC
.	TRBV7-9	TRBJ2-1	.	CASSVAGRNNEQFF	TGTGCCAGCAGTGTGGCCGGACGCAACAATGAGCAGTTCTTC
.	TRBV5-5	TRBJ2-1	.	CASSLVVYNEQFF	TGTGCCAGCAGCTTGGTCGTCTACAATGAGCAGTTCTTC
.	TRBV27	TRBJ2-3	.	CASSLLGNTDTQYF	TGTGCCAGCAGTTTACTGGGGAACACAGATACGCAGTATTTT
.	TRBV19	TRBJ1-5	.	CASSTEGGQPQHF	TGTGCCAGTAGTACCGAGGGCGGTCAGCCCCAGCATTTT
.	TRBV5-8	TRBJ2-7	.	CASSPEGSSYEQYF	TGTGCCAGCAGCCCGGAGGGCAGCTCCTACGAGCAGTACTTC
.	TRBV5-4	TRBJ2-7	TRBD2	CASSLGTFAGAGEQYF	TGTGCCAGCAGCTTGGGGACCTTTGCGGGAGCTGGCGAGCAGTACTTC
.	TRBV11-2	TRBJ2-2	TRBD2	CASSPPVASGRVGELFF	TGTGCCAGCAGCCCCCCTGTTGCTAGCGGGAGAGTCGGGGAGCTGTTTTTT
.	TRBV29-1	TRBJ2-5	.	CSVEGGGEETQYF	TGCAGCGTTGAGGGTGGCGGAGAAGAGACCCAGTACTTC
once	TRBV5-4	TRBJ2-3	.	CASSLGGYAQYF	TGTGCCAGCAGCTTGGGGGGGTATGCGCAGTATTTT
.	TRBV9	TRBJ1-1	TRBD1	CASSVEAGGRYTEAFF	TGTGCCAGCAGCGTAGAGGCAGGGGGCCGATACACTGAAGCTTTCTTT